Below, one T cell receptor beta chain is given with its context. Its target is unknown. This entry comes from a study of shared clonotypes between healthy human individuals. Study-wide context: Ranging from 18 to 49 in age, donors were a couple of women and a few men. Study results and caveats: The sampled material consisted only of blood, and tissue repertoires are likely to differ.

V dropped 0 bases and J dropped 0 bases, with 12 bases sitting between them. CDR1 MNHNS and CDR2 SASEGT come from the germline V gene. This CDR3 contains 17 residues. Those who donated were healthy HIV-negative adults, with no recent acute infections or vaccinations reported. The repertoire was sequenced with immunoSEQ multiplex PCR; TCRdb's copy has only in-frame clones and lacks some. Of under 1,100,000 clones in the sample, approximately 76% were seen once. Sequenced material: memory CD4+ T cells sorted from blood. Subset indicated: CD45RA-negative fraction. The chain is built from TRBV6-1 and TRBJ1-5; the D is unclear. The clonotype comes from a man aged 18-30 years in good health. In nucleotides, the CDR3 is TGTGCCAGCAGTGAAGCCTGGCCCCAGGATAGCAATCAGCCCCAGCATTTT. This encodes CASSEAWPQDSNQPQHF.